The entry below describes one T cell receptor beta chain. No antigen is known for it. This record comes from a study of graft-versus-host responses after intestinal transplantation. Germline CDR1 is MNHEY and CDR2 is SVGAGI. The V gene lost 5 bases and the J gene lost 1 base, with 14 bases spanning the gap. The CDR3 runs 15 residues. The assay was immunoSEQ multiplex PCR, and TCRdb's table has in-frame clones only and misses some. The repertoire holds fewer than 120,000 clones, just under 95% seen once, with roughly 0.5% in the top ten. This clonotype was obtained from a human donor who received an intestinal transplant. The input for sequencing was unstimulated CD8+ T cells sorted from spleen or lymph node cells, taken before intestinal transplant. This chain links TRBV6-5 with TRBJ1-1; unclear D gene. In DNA, the CDR3 is TGTGCCAGCAGTACCGGCGTGTGGGGGAACACTGAAGCTTTCTTT. Translation gives CASSTGVWGNTEAFF.